This TCR beta chain stems from a study of brain metastases from non-small cell lung cancer. Study results and limitations: T-cell clones appeared expanded in approximately 58% of brain metastases relative to matched primary tumors.

Measured with immunoSEQ multiplex PCR; TCRdb has only the in-frame clones, and not every one. The data show more than 14,000 clones, with about four fifths seen just once and roughly 8% held by the top ten. Concerning this clone itself: What it recognizes is unknown.

The V and J ends lost 2 bases and 3 bases, in that order; junction bases with no gene match: 2. The CDR3 spans 14 residues. Germline V CDR1 and CDR2: MNHEY, SVGEGT. This clonotype was sampled from a donor at least 40 years old with non-small cell lung cancer. The chain uses TRBV6-2 or TRBV6-3 and TRBJ2-7; 9 nucleotides align to TRBD1. The sample was primary lung tumor tissue. CDR3: CASSYAGQGYEQYF. The CDR3, as DNA: TGTGCCAGCAGTTACGCGGGACAGGGCTACGAGCAGTACTTC.